These T cell receptor beta chains were read from a single sample in a study of T cell repertoires in cytomegalovirus infection. TCRdb used MiXCR to reprocess the reads, holding one entry per CDR3 protein. The sample includes about 600,000 distinct CDR3 sequences, roughly a quarter of them seen just once. Sequenced: CD8+ T cells from PBMCs. All receptors come from a human donor in good health (CMV status not recorded). Some clones in this sample may be carry-over from other donors' samples. CDR3s leave out the opening cysteine and the closing phenylalanine or tryptophan. Not every row has a clone size; where given, it reads once, few, many or a size class.

abundance | v_gene | CDR3aa
NA | TRBV29-1 | SVPVGPGSNEKLF
NA | TRBV7-9 | ASSGTGGGNQPQH
few | TRBV12-5 | ASDEGVQADYGYT
many | TRBV4-3 | ASSQSGSSNQPQH
NA | TRBV7-9 | ASSLDNDGYGYT
NA | TRBV7-2 | ASSLGSNHPQH
many | TRBV12-3/TRBV12-4 | ASSLIGVVTEAF
many | TRBV6-2/TRBV6-3 | ASAPGLRNEQF
NA | TRBV29-1 | SVSNRGLGTEAF
NA | TRBV12-3/TRBV12-4 | ASSLLPGQPITGELF
NA | TRBV2 | ASSGDRGRETQY
many | TRBV7-2 | ASTSEGGEKLF
NA | TRBV6-5 | ASSYSMSGNTEAF
NA | TRBV6-2/TRBV6-3 | ASRPIEGMNTEAF
many | TRBV7-9 | ASSSTGPPWAF
few | TRBV25-1 | ASSEWGVGAF
few | TRBV20-1 | SATGASLNSPLH
NA | TRBV20-1 | SARTDHGYEQF
few | TRBV10-3 | AIKIGTEPYEQY
many | TRBV7-6 | ASSPNLNEETQY
NA | TRBV4-3 | ASSQELGLGAETQY
few | TRBV29-1 | SVPDRNLLHSTDTQY
NA | TRBV29-1 | SVEALGTGEETQY
NA | TRBV2 | AATLGTEAF
many | TRBV12-3/TRBV12-4 | ASSPPTGVDTGELF
NA | TRBV29-1 | SATLGTGIYGYT
NA | TRBV20-1 | SARDSQKSNTGELF
few | TRBV11-3 | ASSLAGKTEAF
few | TRBV7-3 | ASSLNPPRAGGQETQY
NA | TRBV28 | ASSPTGEPGELF
many | TRBV7-2 | ASSLWDGVSSGIEETQY
few | TRBV27 | ASTSLMNTEAF
few | TRBV7-9 | ASSHPGQVLNYGYT
many | TRBV7-9 | ASSSQRGLAGTTSTDTQY
NA | TRBV4-3 | ASSQNRGANTEAF
few | TRBV20-1 | SAPTLDRGLSMNTEAF
few | TRBV12-3/TRBV12-4 | ASSFGLAGAPTDTQY
NA | TRBV15 | ATTIDLGTDTQY
many | TRBV7-2 | ASSPLSGPYNEQF
few | TRBV28 | ASLVAGNQPQH
few | TRBV6-5 | ASILGSEAF
NA | TRBV4-2 | ASSQEVGGTYNEQF
NA | TRBV29-1 | SVRLDRRYEQY
few | TRBV5-5 | ASSLISGGVSSYNEQF
many | TRBV12-3/TRBV12-4 | ASSFGAEGYT
many | TRBV28 | ASSLAPSGDNEQF
once | TRBV14 | ASSRGRATNEKLF
NA | TRBV20-1 | SARDIQGNTEAF
NA | TRBV7-6 | ASSLGRDGNQPQH
NA | TRBV6-4 | ASSSGGDLFPNYNEQF
few | TRBV29-1 | SVEGASGGMQY
few | TRBV4-1 | ASSQDILAAQTQY
NA | TRBV15 | AISRAQGTDTQY